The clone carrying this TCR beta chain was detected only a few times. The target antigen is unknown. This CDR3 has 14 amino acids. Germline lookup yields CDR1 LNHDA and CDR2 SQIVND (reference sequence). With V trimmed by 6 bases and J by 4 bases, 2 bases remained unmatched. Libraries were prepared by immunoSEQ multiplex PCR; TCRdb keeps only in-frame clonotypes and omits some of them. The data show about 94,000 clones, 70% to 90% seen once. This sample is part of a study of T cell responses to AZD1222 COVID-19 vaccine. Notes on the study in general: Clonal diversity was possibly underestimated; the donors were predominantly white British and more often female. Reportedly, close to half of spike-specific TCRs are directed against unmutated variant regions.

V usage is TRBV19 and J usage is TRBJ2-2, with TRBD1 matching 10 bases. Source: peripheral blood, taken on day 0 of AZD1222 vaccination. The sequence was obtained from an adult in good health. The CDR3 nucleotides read TGTGCCAGTAGGGGACAGGGGTTCACCGGGGAGCTGTTTTTT. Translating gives CASRGQGFTGELFF.